These 18 T cell receptor beta chains share one sample of origin, sequenced in a study of Tregs in tolerant kidney transplant recipients. The assay was immunoSEQ multiplex PCR, and TCRdb's table has in-frame clones only and misses some. In total, the table holds under 40,000 clones. Here the sequenced sample was CD8+ T cells from blood, taken before the transplant. The receptor set was obtained from a human donor who received a combined kidney and bone marrow transplant.

About this clone: Read sequence stops 3 residues before the CDR3 end, and the germline J gene provides the missing end. The chain has TRBV11-2 and TRBJ2-3; tentative D call: TRBD2 (5 bases). The germline V gene encodes CDR1 SGHAT and CDR2 FQNNGV. V was clipped by 5 bases and J by 2 bases, with 11 bases between them. This CDR3 is 14 amino acids long. The part of the CDR3 DNA that was read is TGTGCCAGCAGCGATACCGGGGTCACAGATACG. It encodes CASSDTGVTDT. The full CDR3 is CASSDTGVTDTQYF.

On this clone: The CDR3 goes on 3 residues after the read ends, and that part is filled in from the germline J gene. This sequence joins TRBV5-1 and TRBJ2-3, with TRBD2 matching over 11 bases. The CDR3 consists of 16 residues. After removal of 4 bases from V and 4 bases from J, the junction contained 8 bases not matched to a gene. The germline CDR1 and CDR2 sequences are SGHRS and YFSETQ. CDR3 residues: CASSGSLAGAADTQYF. The sequenced CDR3 bases are TGCGCCAGCAGCGGATCACTAGCGGGAGCCGCAGATACG. Variable domain in full (rest from reference TRBV5-1 and TRBJ2-3): KAGVTQTPRYLIKTRGQQVTLSCSPISGHRSVSWYQQTPGQGLQFLFEYFSETQRNKGNFPGRFSGRQFSNSRSEMNVSTLELGDSALYLCASSGSLAGAADTQYFGPGTRLTVL.

A remark on this clone: The CDR3 goes on 3 residues after the read ends, and that part is filled in from the germline J gene. V is TRBV19 and J is TRBJ1-2; 9 bases agree with TRBD1. In germline, CDR1 is LNHDA, CDR2 SQIVND (reference sequence). The CDR3 covers 14 residues. Trimming cost V 3 bases and J 7 bases; bases outside gene matches: 6. CDR3 DNA (partial): TGTGCCAGTAGTATTCCACAGGGGGCGATTGGC. Its protein product is CASSIPQGAIG. The complete CDR3 protein is CASSIPQGAIGYTF.

Of note for this clone: Read data end 3 residues before the CDR3 end; the end is taken from the germline J gene. The chain recombines TRBV5-4 with TRBJ2-7, with D possibly matching TRBD1 (6 bases). There are 15 residues in the CDR3. Germline V gives CDR1 SGHNT, CDR2 YYREEE (reference sequence). V lost 0 bases and J lost 4, with 14 bases in between. CDR3 loop: CASSLGVGGWYEQYF. The part of the CDR3 DNA that was read is TGTGCCAGCAGCTTGGGGGTAGGGGGATGGTACGAG. The full variable domain, completed using reference TRBV5-4 and TRBJ2-7, is ETGVTQSPTHLIKTRGQQVTLRCSSQSGHNTVSWYQQALGQGPQFIFQYYREEENGRGNFPPRFSGLQFPNYSSELNVNALELDDSALYLCASSLGVGGWYEQYFGPGTRLTVT.

Note on this clone: The read is 3 residues too short to cover the CDR3 end, so that end is filled in from the germline J gene. This sequence joins TRBV19 and TRBJ2-7; 13 nucleotides line up with TRBD2. The CDR3 runs 15 residues. Germline V gene data show CDR1 as LNHDA and CDR2 as SQIVND (reference sequence). The V and J ends lost 5 bases and 4 bases, in that order; junction bases with no gene match: 5. The sequenced CDR3 bases are TGTGCCAGTAGTCCCGGGACTAGCGGGGTATACGAG. It codes for CASSPGTSGVYE. The complete CDR3 sequence is CASSPGTSGVYEQYF.

Note on this clone: The read gets to within 3 residues of the CDR3 end, and the germline J gene fills in the rest. The chain uses TRBV4-1 and TRBJ2-1; D possibly corresponds to TRBD1 (7 bases). Germline V gene data show CDR1 as MGHRA and CDR2 as YSYEKL. This CDR3 spans 16 amino acids. Trimming left V 4 bases short and J 8 bases short, with 21 bases between. Incomplete CDR3 DNA: TGCGCCAGCAGCCTGGGCCCTCAGGGGGGCTCGGATGAG. Its protein product is CASSLGPQGGSDE. The whole CDR3 protein reads CASSLGPQGGSDEQFF.

Concerning this clone itself: The missing CDR3 end, 3 residues past where the read stops, is filled in from the germline J gene. The chain is built from TRBV29-1 and TRBJ1-2; a weak D match, TRBD1 (5 bases). The CDR3 extends over 13 amino acids. Germline assignment: CDR1 SQVTM and CDR2 ANQGSEA. The ends were cut back, 6 bases at V and 3 bases at J, with 14 bases in the middle. The CDR3 is CSVHETTDYGYTF. The CDR3 bases that were read are TGCAGCGTCCACGAGACGACAGACTATGGC.

Details on this clone: Read data end 3 residues before the CDR3 end; the end is taken from the germline J gene. V is TRBV6-2 or TRBV6-3 and J is TRBJ2-1, with a tentative D call TRBD2 (6 bases). V lost 2 bases, J lost 4 bases, and 15 bases lay in between. The CDR3 has 16 residues. The germline gives CDR1 MNHEY, CDR2 SVGEGT. The CDR3: CASSYTPGGLYNEQFF. Incomplete CDR3 DNA: TGTGCCAGCAGTTACACTCCTGGGGGACTTTACAATGAG.

A remark on this clone: The CDR3 extends 3 residues past the end of the read, so its final part is completed from the germline J gene. V gene TRBV19 combines with J gene TRBJ1-1; 10 nucleotides match TRBD1. Looked up from germline, CDR1 is LNHDA and CDR2 is SQIVND (reference sequence). The CDR3 extends over 13 amino acids. CDR3 bases read: TGTGCCAGTAGTATGACAGGGGGCCACGAA. It is translated as CASSMTGGHE. The CDR3 as a whole reads CASSMTGGHEAFF.

Remarks on this clone: The read terminates 3 residues ahead of where the CDR3 ends, so the germline J gene completes it. V and J are TRBV19 and TRBJ2-1; 10 bases are shared with TRBD2. The CDR3 has 16 residues. Germline V gene sequence: CDR1 LNHDA, CDR2 SQIVND (reference sequence). After removal of 2 bases from V and 7 bases from J, the junction contained 8 bases not matched to a gene. CDR3 loop: CASSILAGVTPNEQFF. The sequenced CDR3 bases are TGTGCCAGTAGTATACTAGCGGGAGTAACCCCGAATGAG. The variable domain in full, with the rest retrieved from reference TRBV19 and TRBJ2-1, is DGGITQSPKYLFRKEGQNVTLSCEQNLNHDAMYWYRQDPGQGLRLIYYSQIVNDFQKGDIAEGYSVSREKKESFPLTVTSAQKNPTAFYLCASSILAGVTPNEQFFGPGTRLTVL.

Concerning this clone itself: The missing CDR3 end, 3 residues past where the read stops, is filled in from the germline J gene. The V gene is TRBV2, the J gene TRBJ1-6; 11 bases map to TRBD1. In germline, CDR1 is SNHLY, CDR2 FYNNEI. V gave up 9 bases and J gave up 10 bases; unmatched junction bases: 14. CDR3 size: 16 residues. The CDR3 loop reads CASSPGQGVLESPLHF. The DNA read from the CDR3 is TGTGCCAGTAGCCCGGGACAGGGGGTTCTTGAGTCACCC.

On this clone itself: Read data end 3 residues before the CDR3 end; the end is taken from the germline J gene. The same CDR3 arises from other DNA sequences in this sample as well. V usage is TRBV6-2 or TRBV6-3 and J usage is TRBJ2-3; the match to TRBD2 covers 11 bases. Germline V gene lookup returns CDR1 MNHEY and CDR2 SVGEGT. The V and J ends lost 5 bases and 3 bases, in that order; junction bases with no gene match: 4. CDR3 size: 15 residues. The CDR3 here is CASSPRTSGTDTQYF. The part of the CDR3 DNA that was read is TGTGCCAGCAGTCCAAGGACTAGCGGGACAGATACG.

The CDR3 is CAWSRSLGTWDYEQYF. The part of the CDR3 DNA that was read is TGTGCCTGGAGTCGGTCCCTCGGGACTTGGGATTACGAG. This sequence joins TRBV30 and TRBJ2-7, with D possibly TRBD2 on 6 matching bases. The read falls 3 residues short of the CDR3 end, and the missing part is taken from the germline J gene. With 2 bases removed from V and 4 bases from J, the gap between germline ends came to 21 bases. Germline-derived CDR1 and CDR2 are GTSNPN and SVGIG (reference sequence). This CDR3 region has 16 residues.

Remarks on this clone: The read is 3 residues too short to cover the CDR3 end, so that end is filled in from the germline J gene. V usage is TRBV5-1 and J usage is TRBJ2-5; 10 bases align to TRBD1. V was pared by 4 bases and J by 3 bases, with 6 bases of the junction left unmatched. Per the germline V gene, CDR1 is SGHRS and CDR2 is YFSETQ. CDR3 length: 15 amino acids. The sequenced CDR3 bases are TGCGCCAGCAGCGGGCCCGGGACAGGGGAAGAGACC. Its protein is CASSGPGTGEET. The CDR3 as a whole reads CASSGPGTGEETQYF.

Worth noting for this clone: The read ends 3 residues before the CDR3 terminus; that terminus is restored from the germline J gene. The rearrangement uses TRBV19 and TRBJ2-1, with 8 bases fitting TRBD1. V trimming: 5 bases; J trimming: 2 bases; junction bases outside the gene matches: 8. The CDR3 is made up of 16 amino acids. Germline CDR1 and CDR2: LNHDA and SQIVND (reference sequence). The part of the CDR3 DNA that was read is TGTGCCAGTAGTGCCTGGACAGGGACCACCTACAATGAG. It yields the protein CASSAWTGTTYNE. The CDR3 as a whole reads CASSAWTGTTYNEQFF.

About this clone: The read terminates 3 residues ahead of where the CDR3 ends, so the germline J gene completes it. V and J are TRBV7-9 and TRBJ2-7, with D possibly being TRBD2 (5 bases). Trimming cost V 8 bases and J 1 base, with 12 bases left between them. The CDR3 sequence is 13 residues long. Per the germline V gene, CDR1 is SEHNR and CDR2 is FQNEAQ (reference sequence). The CDR3 protein is CASDTGESYEQYF. Partial CDR3 DNA: TGTGCCAGCGACACCGGGGAATCCTACGAG.

To note about this clone: The read falls 3 residues short of the CDR3 end, and the missing part is taken from the germline J gene. V is TRBV29-1 and J is TRBJ2-7; TRBD2 might be the D (5 bases). Trimming shortened V by 0 bases and J by 2 bases, and 14 bases separated the two germline ends. The V gene's germline CDR1 is SQVTM and CDR2 ANQGSEA. This CDR3 region has 15 residues. CDR3 bases read: TGCAGCGTTGAAGACCAGGACTCCGCCACCTACGAG. Residues: CSVEDQDSATYE. From start to end, the CDR3 is CSVEDQDSATYEQYF.

Worth noting for this clone: The read ends 3 residues shy of where the CDR3 ends; the end is completed using the germline J gene. The rearrangement links TRBV4-1 to TRBJ2-7; a weak D match, TRBD1 (5 bases). Per germline, CDR1 MGHRA and CDR2 YSYEKL. V was cut by 4 bases and J by 5 bases, with 15 bases left in between. This CDR3 contains 14 residues. The CDR3 region is CASSRVGPGDEQYF. The part of the CDR3 DNA that was read is TGCGCCAGCAGCCGGGTGGGGCCTGGGGACGAG.